These T cell receptor beta chains were read from a single sample in a study of type 1 regulatory T cells. These receptors lack a known antigen. Each CDR3 protein gets one entry after TCRdb re-called the reads with MiXCR. The sample yields about 68,000 distinct CDR3 sequences, around 57% seen once. Material for sequencing was cultured T cells, either the whole culture or a sorted T cell fraction (not recorded which). The receptors originated from a human donor in good health. The CDR3 runs from the conserved cysteine through the conserved F or W. Each record gives: V gene, CDR3 protein.

V gene: TRBV3-1; CDR3 protein: CASSIRLQPNSGNTIYF
V gene: TRBV4-1; CDR3 protein: CASRITGTQETQYF
V gene: TRBV7-3; CDR3 protein: CASGSTDTQYF
V gene: TRBV2; CDR3 protein: CASELEVRRLAGVDTQYF
V gene: TRBV25-1; CDR3 protein: CASSEYNPLTDQYF
V gene: TRBV20-1; CDR3 protein: CSASPLGGTPYNEQFF
V gene: TRBV4-2; CDR3 protein: CASSQGQMNTEAFF
V gene: TRBV7-6; CDR3 protein: CASSLAQGGGNTIYF
V gene: TRBV9; CDR3 protein: CASSPTSGLAGGLPHTQYF
V gene: TRBV20-1; CDR3 protein: CSAREYEGLTDTQYF
V gene: TRBV7-2; CDR3 protein: CASSGASRRRNTDTQYF
V gene: TRBV28; CDR3 protein: CASSSPFNRAPYEQYF
V gene: TRBV7-8; CDR3 protein: CASSLLADGSSYEQYF
V gene: TRBV19; CDR3 protein: CASSTDRGRQPQHF
V gene: TRBV7-9; CDR3 protein: CASSPGTGKYEQYF
V gene: TRBV5-1; CDR3 protein: CASSLAGLAGYNEQFF
V gene: TRBV5-1; CDR3 protein: CAISRTLVDEQFF
V gene: TRBV7-2; CDR3 protein: CASSLVGGSSSYEQYF
V gene: TRBV29-1; CDR3 protein: CSGRRRGGIADTQYF
V gene: TRBV27; CDR3 protein: CASSLGTAGMDEQYF
V gene: TRBV5-1; CDR3 protein: CASSGERERGDTQYF
V gene: TRBV7-6; CDR3 protein: CASSPGLARSGANVLTF
V gene: TRBV12-3/TRBV12-4; CDR3 protein: CASRDGSTDTQYF
V gene: TRBV28; CDR3 protein: CASSFTVGAAFF